This entry lists 4 T cell receptor beta chains sequenced from one sample in a study of T cell responses to AZD1222 COVID-19 vaccine. Only in-frame clones appear in the TCRdb table, and some are missing; sequencing was by immunoSEQ multiplex PCR. The sample lists 150,000 to 200,000 clones; around 90% were seen once. Sequenced material: peripheral blood, taken on day 0 of AZD1222 vaccination. The origin of the receptors is an adult in good health.

This clone was observed once. The genes are TRBV15 and TRBJ2-7, with D tentatively TRBD1 (6 bases). The CDR3 is made up of 16 amino acids. V dropped 0 bases and J dropped 1 base, with 13 bases sitting between them. Per germline, CDR1 LNHNV and CDR2 YYDKDF (reference sequence). The CDR3 is CATSRDGQGSSYEQYF. In DNA, the CDR3 is TGTGCCACCAGCAGAGATGGGCAGGGGTCATCCTACGAGCAGTACTTC.

The V call is TRBV6-1, the J call TRBJ1-5; D might be TRBD1 (6 bases). The V gene lost 4 bases and the J gene lost 2 bases, with 18 bases spanning the gap. This CDR3 has 17 residues. The germline CDR1 and CDR2 sequences are MNHNS and SASEGT. The CDR3 bases are TGTGCCAGCAGTGCCACTGCAGGGGCCCAGGGCAATCAGCCCCAGCATTTT. Its translation: CASSATAGAQGNQPQHF.

The chain is built from TRBV2 and TRBJ2-1; a weak D match, TRBD2 (6 bases). This CDR3 has 17 amino acids. Trimming removed 4 bases from V and 6 bases from J, with 22 bases in between. Per the germline V gene, CDR1 is SNHLY and CDR2 is FYNNEI. The CDR3 is CASSVGRWGESSNEQFF. Here the CDR3 DNA reads TGTGCCAGCAGTGTAGGTCGTTGGGGGGAGTCGAGCAATGAGCAGTTCTTC. Drawing the rest from reference TRBV2 and TRBJ2-1, the complete variable domain is EPEVTQTPSHQVTQMGQEVILRCVPISNHLYFYWYRQILGQKVEFLVSFYNNEISEKSEIFDDQFSVERPDGSNFTLKIRSTKLEDSAMYFCASSVGRWGESSNEQFFGPGTRLTVL.

The sample holds one count of this clone. The V and J genes are TRBV28 and TRBJ2-7, with D perhaps TRBD2 (6 bases). Germline CDR1 is MDHEN and CDR2 is SYDVKM. This CDR3 is 13 amino acids long. Trimming cost V 7 bases and J 1 base, with 11 bases left between them. For the CDR3, the DNA is TGTGCCAGCATGATTGCGGGGTCCTACGAGCAGTACTTC. This encodes CASMIAGSYEQYF.